A single T cell receptor beta chain is shown here with its context. What it binds is unknown. These data come from a study of OX40 agonist ivuxolimab in advanced cancers. Study information: With ivuxolimab, an agonistic anti-OX40 (CD134) antibody, patients were treated. Patients enrolled in dose escalation were diagnosed with hepatocellular carcinoma, melanoma, renal cell or head and neck cancer. Study outcomes and limitations: Among T cells, CD8+ cells averaged more expanded clones than CD4+ cells. At 0.1 to 3.0 mg/kg, CD4+ and CD8+ blood T cells expanded clonally by week 6.

TCRdb's copy holds only in-frame clones and misses some; the assay was immunoSEQ multiplex PCR. The sample carries tens of thousands of clones, 80% to 95% recorded once. This CDR3 has 15 amino acids. The V segment lost 0 bases and the J segment 7 bases; nucleotides outside the gene matches: 6. Germline values: CDR1 SGHRS, CDR2 YFSETQ. The origin of this receptor is an adult with an advanced solid tumor such as melanoma, head and neck, liver or kidney cancer. The sequencing used CD4+ or CD8+ T cells sorted from blood, collected in a trial of the OX40 agonist ivuxolimab. The chain is built from TRBV5-1 and TRBJ2-2, with 7 positions matching TRBD2. The CDR3 loop is CASSLAGGMDGELFF. CDR3 DNA sequence: TGCGCCAGCAGCTTGGCCGGGGGGATGGACGGGGAGCTGTTTTTT.